The 32 T cell receptor beta chains below all came from one sample that was sequenced in a study of blood T cell repertoires in COVID-19 (TCRdb year 2020). Libraries came from the immunoSEQ multiplex PCR assay. Held by TCRdb, this immuneACCESS table contains in-frame sequences only and omits some clones. Under half of the omission traces to an unresolved V gene where checked; the cause of the rest is unknown. Recorded for this sample are fewer than 200,000 clones; about 87% of them occurred a single time. 25% to 30% of the sample comes from the top ten. Sequencing was done on a sample of peripheral blood. The receptors here all came from a man aged 60 to 75 with acute or convalescent COVID-19.

This sequence joins TRBV3-1 (or the pseudogene TRBV3-2) and TRBJ2-5, with D possibly being TRBD2 (5 bases). Trimming took 0 bases from V and 2 from J, leaving 7 bases between them. The germline V gene encodes CDR1 LGHDT and CDR2 YNNKEL (reference sequence). The length of the CDR3 is 14 residues. CDR3 DNA: TGTGCCAGCAGCCAAGAGCGGAGGCAAGAGACCCAGTACTTC. Its protein is CASSQERRQETQYF.

This chain joins TRBV14 and TRBJ1-2, with D unclear. Trimming shortened V by 4 bases and J by 4 bases, and 19 bases separated the two germline ends. This CDR3 contains 16 residues. Per the germline V gene, CDR1 is SGHDN and CDR2 is FVKESK. CDR3 amino acids: CASSPLGGPPSYGYTF. CDR3 in DNA: TGTGCCAGCAGCCCCCTCGGAGGGCCACCTAGCTATGGCTACACCTTC.

This chain connects TRBV29-1 to TRBJ2-7, with 13 bases lining up with TRBD2. The V gene's germline CDR1 is SQVTM and CDR2 ANQGSEA. V lost 0 bases, J lost 5 bases, and 4 bases stayed unmatched. The CDR3 loop spans 15 amino acids. The CDR3 DNA follows: TGCAGCGTTGAAGATGGGACTAGCGGGAACGACGAGCAGTACTTC. Translated, it gives CSVEDGTSGNDEQYF.

This rearrangement joins TRBV5-1 to TRBJ1-4; 9 nucleotides agree with TRBD1. The CDR3 covers 18 residues. Germline V lookup: CDR1 SGHRS, CDR2 YFSETQ. The ends lost 0 bases at V and 3 bases at J; junction bases unmatched: 9. CDR3 nucleotide sequence: TGCGCCAGCAGCTTGGGCCCGGACAGGGGCTATTCTAATGAAAAACTGTTTTTT. This translates into CASSLGPDRGYSNEKLFF.

V usage is TRBV11-3 and J usage is TRBJ2-1, with a possible D match to TRBD2 (6 bases). The CDR3 sequence is 15 residues long. Trimming shortened V by 1 base and J by 11 bases, and 18 bases separated the two germline ends. Looked up from germline, CDR1 is SGHNT and CDR2 is YENEEA. The CDR3 loop is CASSLVPSASYKQFF. CDR3 DNA sequence: TGTGCCAGCAGCTTAGTCCCTAGCGCCAGCTACAAGCAGTTCTTC.

The chain carries TRBV6-5 and TRBJ1-5, with a weak D call TRBD1 (6 bases). V was shortened by 5 bases and J by 0 bases, with 11 bases between the two germline ends. CDR3 length equals 15 residues. The germline CDR1 and CDR2 sequences are MNHEY and SVGAGI. CDR3 residues: CASSLRGYSNQPQHF. The CDR3 DNA reads TGTGCCAGCAGTCTCAGGGGATATAGCAATCAGCCCCAGCATTTT.

This clone was recorded only once. The chain recombines TRBV9 with TRBJ1-2; TRBD1 matches at 7 bases. J was trimmed by 4 bases and V by 3 bases; bases with no gene match: 6. Germline V CDR1 and CDR2: SGDLS, YYNGEE. The length of the CDR3 is 14 residues. The CDR3 DNA sequence: TGTGCCAGCAGCGGCGGGACAGACAGCTATGGCTACACCTTC. It yields the protein CASSGGTDSYGYTF.

The chain employs TRBV5-6 and TRBJ1-3; 8 positions match TRBD1. Trimming removed 6 bases from V and 3 bases from J; junction bases left unmatched: 11. The CDR3 has 16 residues. The germline V gene has CDR1 SGHDT and CDR2 YYEEEE. CDR3 loop: CASTYAGGRLGNTIYF. For the CDR3, the DNA is TGTGCCAGCACCTATGCAGGGGGCCGGCTTGGAAACACCATATATTTT.

This chain joins TRBV19 and TRBJ1-4; D not resolved. Trimming shortened V by 5 bases and J by 6 bases, and 7 bases separated the two germline ends. The CDR3 contains 12 residues. Germline V gene sequence: CDR1 LNHDA, CDR2 SQIVND (reference sequence). The CDR3 DNA reads as TGTGCCAGTAGTCGGGGATATGAAAAACTGTTTTTT. This encodes CASSRGYEKLFF.

DNA for the CDR3: TGTGCCACCAGTGATTTAGGGACTAGCGACCTCGTAACGCAGTATTTT. It yields the protein CATSDLGTSDLVTQYF. J is TRBJ2-3 and V is TRBV24-1; 10 positions agree with TRBD2. V gave up 1 base and J gave up 9 bases; unmatched junction bases: 9. CDR1 and CDR2 (germline): KGHDR, SFDVKD. The CDR3 runs to 16 residues.

V usage is TRBV24-1 and J usage is TRBJ2-1; TRBD2 matches 10 bases. The J segment lost 7 bases and the V segment lost 1 base, leaving 6 bases of the junction unmatched. This CDR3 is 16 amino acids long. Germline values: CDR1 KGHDR, CDR2 SFDVKD. The CDR3: CATSDFLASGSNEQFF. In DNA, the CDR3 is TGTGCCACCAGTGATTTCCTGGCTAGCGGGAGTAATGAGCAGTTCTTC.

The chain links TRBV5-1 to TRBJ1-2; no firm D call. V lost 0 bases to trimming and J lost 4 bases, with 10 bases between them. The CDR3 has 14 residues. Germline assignment: CDR1 SGHRS and CDR2 YFSETQ. The DNA of the CDR3 is TGCGCCAGCAGCTTGGGGGCCGAAGGCTATGGCTACACCTTC. This encodes CASSLGAEGYGYTF.

The rearrangement uses TRBV24-1 and TRBJ2-3, with D possibly being TRBD2 (6 bases). CDR3 length equals 13 residues. V was pared by 4 bases and J by 10 bases, with 14 bases between. Germline CDR1 reads KGHDR; CDR2 reads SFDVKD. CDR3 region: CATSDPSREAQYF. DNA for the CDR3: TGTGCCACCAGTGACCCCTCTAGGGAGGCGCAGTATTTT.

A single count supports this clone. V usage is TRBV11-3 and J usage is TRBJ2-5, with D perhaps matching TRBD2 (7 bases). CDR3 size: 14 residues. V dropped 2 bases and J dropped 2 bases, with 9 bases sitting between them. Germline V CDR1 and CDR2: SGHNT, YENEEA. As DNA, the CDR3 is TGTGCCAGCAGCTTAAGGGGGGGACAAGAGACCCAGTACTTC. Translating it yields CASSLRGGQETQYF.

This clone was counted a few times. This chain links TRBV6-5 with TRBJ1-1; D gene unclear. CDR1 and CDR2 from the germline V gene are MNHEY and SVGAGI. This CDR3 comprises 12 residues. The V end lost 4 bases, the J end lost 2 bases, and 5 bases lay between the germline ends. CDR3 nucleotides: TGTGCCAGCAGTTCCCCAAACACTGAAGCTTTCTTT. Translation: CASSSPNTEAFF.

This chain uses TRBV5-1 with TRBJ2-2; 7 positions agree with TRBD1. The CDR3 covers 20 residues. V lost 4 bases to trimming and J lost 0 bases; unmatched junction nucleotides: 18. The germline V gene encodes CDR1 SGHRS and CDR2 YFSETQ. This chain's CDR3 is CASSPQISPRGMTNTGELFF. The CDR3 coding sequence is TGCGCCAGCAGCCCCCAAATATCGCCCAGGGGGATGACGAACACCGGGGAGCTGTTTTTT. The whole variable domain, remainder taken from reference TRBV5-1 and TRBJ2-2, is KAGVTQTPRYLIKTRGQQVTLSCSPISGHRSVSWYQQTPGQGLQFLFEYFSETQRNKGNFPGRFSGRQFSNSRSEMNVSTLELGDSALYLCASSPQISPRGMTNTGELFFGEGSRLTVL.

The rearrangement joins TRBV5-1 to TRBJ2-3; D is uncertain. The V end was cut by 0 bases, the J end by 0 bases, with 8 bases between. The CDR3 length is 15 residues. CDR1 and CDR2 (germline): SGHRS, YFSETQ. The CDR3 DNA sequence: TGCGCCAGCAGCTTGGATGGCACCAGCACAGATACGCAGTATTTT. It specifies CASSLDGTSTDTQYF.

V and J are TRBV3-1 (or the pseudogene TRBV3-2) and TRBJ2-7, with D perhaps TRBD1 (6 bases). The CDR3 covers 17 residues. CDR1 is LGHDT, CDR2 YNNKEL, per germline (reference sequence). The V gene lost 5 bases and the J gene lost 2 bases, with 22 bases spanning the gap. CDR3 sequence reads: CASSYYPPGHRAYEQYF. The CDR3 DNA sequence: TGTGCCAGCAGCTACTATCCTCCGGGACACCGCGCCTACGAGCAGTACTTC.

J is TRBJ1-2 and V is TRBV25-1, with TRBD1 matching 9 bases. Germline loops: CDR1 MGHDK, CDR2 SYGVNS. The CDR3 has 16 residues. The V segment lost 1 base and the J segment 7 bases; nucleotides outside the gene matches: 10. In DNA, the CDR3 is TGTGCCAGCAGTGAATCTAGGACAGGGGAGCTCGCTGGCTACACCTTC. Residues: CASSESRTGELAGYTF.

There are many counts of this clone. CDR3 DNA sequence: TGTGCCACCAGTGAGAACAACAATCAGCCCCAGCATTTT. This translates into CATSENNNQPQHF. This chain connects TRBV24-1 to TRBJ1-5, with D unclear. The CDR3 extends over 13 amino acids. Germline V gene lookup returns CDR1 KGHDR and CDR2 SFDVKD. V was cut by 4 bases and J by 3 bases, with 6 bases left in between.

This sequence joins TRBV15 and TRBJ2-2; D possibly corresponds to TRBD2 (5 bases). The length of the CDR3 is 15 residues. CDR1 and CDR2 from the germline V gene are LNHNV and YYDKDF (reference sequence). The V end lost 5 bases, the J end lost 8 bases, and 18 bases lay between the germline ends. The CDR3 region is CATSGGASLSGELFF. CDR3 coding DNA: TGTGCCACCAGCGGAGGAGCCTCGTTGTCGGGGGAGCTGTTTTTT.

The chain joins TRBV11-3 to TRBJ2-5; D gene ambiguous. Germline CDR1 SGHNT, CDR2 YENEEA. The CDR3 has 14 residues. The V and J ends lost 0 bases and 5 bases respectively, with 10 bases between them. The CDR3 reads CASSLDTTLETQYF. The CDR3 nucleotides read TGTGCCAGCAGCTTAGATACGACTTTGGAGACCCAGTACTTC.

This CDR3 reads CSVVFPGENTEAFF. The CDR3 DNA reads TGCAGCGTGGTGTTCCCAGGGGAGAACACTGAAGCTTTCTTT. J is TRBJ1-1 and V is TRBV29-1; tentative D call: TRBD1 (6 bases). Deletions cut 6 bases from V and 1 base from J, with 15 bases between. The V gene's germline CDR1 is SQVTM and CDR2 ANQGSEA. The CDR3 is 14 amino acids.

This sequence joins TRBV6-1 and TRBJ1-2; 7 positions agree with TRBD1. The CDR3 sequence is 18 residues long. Germline loops: CDR1 MNHNS, CDR2 SASEGT. Trimming at V came to 3 bases and at J to 1 base, leaving 14 bases not matched to a gene. The CDR3 protein is CASSDVLRTGELNYGYTF. DNA for the CDR3: TGTGCCAGCAGTGACGTTCTTCGGACAGGAGAACTTAACTATGGCTACACCTTC.

The chain joins TRBV5-1 to TRBJ1-2; D not resolved. Trimming took off 0 bases at V and 9 bases at J, with 15 bases between the two ends. The length of the CDR3 is 14 residues. Germline-derived CDR1 and CDR2 are SGHRS and YFSETQ. CDR3: CASSLERSGRRYTF. CDR3 nucleotides: TGCGCCAGCAGCTTGGAAAGGAGCGGCCGGCGCTACACCTTC.

V is TRBV5-1 and J is TRBJ2-5, with TRBD2 matching 11 bases. Germline values: CDR1 SGHRS, CDR2 YFSETQ. The CDR3 contains 16 residues. The V segment lost 2 bases and the J segment 4 bases; nucleotides outside the gene matches: 7. Written as DNA, the CDR3 is TGCGCCAGCAGCTTTGCCCTAGCGGGGGGCGGAGAGACCCAGTACTTC. Its translation is CASSFALAGGGETQYF.

This clone was observed a single time. The chain has TRBV27 and TRBJ2-7; 12 bases match TRBD1. CDR3 length: 15 amino acids. V dropped 6 bases and J dropped 7; count of bases not matched to a gene: 10. Germline V gives CDR1 MNHEY, CDR2 SMNVEV (reference sequence). The chain's CDR3 is CASRSPGQGAGEQYF. CDR3 nucleotides: TGTGCCAGCAGGTCGCCGGGACAGGGGGCTGGGGAGCAGTACTTC.

The chain joins TRBV11-3 to TRBJ2-7; D might be TRBD2 (6 bases). Trimming shortened V by 2 bases and J by 5 bases, and 22 bases separated the two germline ends. Per germline, CDR1 SGHNT and CDR2 YENEEA. The CDR3 contains 17 residues. In DNA form, the CDR3 reads TGTGCCAGCAGCTTACAAGGGCGGGGAGGCTTTAACGACGAGCAGTACTTC. As protein: CASSLQGRGGFNDEQYF.

The chain has TRBV25-1 and TRBJ1-2; TRBD1 is a possible D gene (6 bases). Trimming stripped 2 bases from V and 0 bases from J, with 13 bases between. There are 16 residues in the CDR3. CDR1 MGHDK and CDR2 SYGVNS come from the germline V gene. CDR3 sequence: CASSETGRLPNYGYTF. CDR3 nucleotide sequence: TGTGCCAGCAGTGAAACAGGGCGTCTCCCTAACTATGGCTACACCTTC.

The chain employs TRBV12-3 or TRBV12-4 and TRBJ1-1; 9 bases line up with TRBD1. V lost 5 bases and J lost 4; bases outside the gene matches: 2. The CDR3 length is 13 residues. The CDR3 loop is CASSTTGGTEAFF. The CDR3 coding sequence is TGTGCCAGCAGTACGACAGGGGGCACTGAAGCTTTCTTT.

The rearrangement joins TRBV7-2 to TRBJ1-2; D perhaps matches TRBD1 (6 bases). V was cut by 5 bases and J by 8 bases, with 18 bases left in between. The length of the CDR3 is 14 residues. Germline CDR1 reads SGHTA; CDR2 reads FQGNSA. The CDR3 region has the DNA TGTGCCAGCAGCCCCGGGGGGGCTGTGAGAGGCTACACCTTC. Encoded protein: CASSPGGAVRGYTF.

The table lists this clone with a few counts. The V and J genes are TRBV5-5 and TRBJ1-1, with 7 bases that match TRBD1. After removal of 2 bases from V and 1 base from J, the junction contained 11 bases not matched to a gene. Per the germline V gene, CDR1 is SGHKS and CDR2 is YYEKEE (reference sequence). There are 17 residues in the CDR3. The CDR3: CASSLNLQGRPNTEAFF. The CDR3 bases are TGTGCCAGCAGCTTAAATTTACAGGGGAGGCCGAACACTGAAGCTTTCTTT.